What follows are 9 T cell receptor beta chains derived from one specimen sequenced in a study of shared clonotypes between healthy human individuals. Libraries were prepared by immunoSEQ multiplex PCR; TCRdb keeps only in-frame clonotypes and omits some of them. The data show roughly 500,000 clones, with 95% to 97% seen just once and 0.055% to 0.075% held by the top ten. The sequenced sample was naive CD4+ T cells sorted from blood. The subset denotes: CD45RA+ positively selected. The source of these receptors is a woman under 40 in good health.

In this sample, this clone turned up a few times. The chain combines TRBV27 with TRBJ2-7; 7 bases line up with TRBD1. The CDR3 contains 11 residues. Germline V gives CDR1 MNHEY, CDR2 SMNVEV (reference sequence). J gave up 8 bases and V 5 bases, and 3 bases lay outside the gene matches. For the CDR3, the DNA is TGTGCCAGCAGTAACAGGGGCCAGCAGTACTTC. It encodes CASSNRGQQYF.

The chain has TRBV7-9 and TRBJ2-5; 10 bases match TRBD1. TRBJ2-7 explains the end of the DNA better; the J call may be wrong. The CDR3 contains 17 residues. Germline CDR1 reads SEHNR; CDR2 reads FQNEAQ (reference sequence). CDR3 sequence reads: CASSARPKTGGYYEQYF. The CDR3, as DNA: TGTGCCAGCAGCGCCCGCCCGAAGACAGGGGGCTATTACGAGCAGTACTTC.

This chain links TRBV15 with TRBJ2-5; D not resolved. Per the germline V gene, CDR1 is LNHNV and CDR2 is YYDKDF (reference sequence). This CDR3 region has 14 residues. V lost 0 bases and J lost 4, with 9 bases in between. CDR3 region: CATSRDLGLETQYF. The CDR3 bases are TGTGCCACCAGCAGAGATTTGGGGTTAGAGACCCAGTACTTC.

Comments on this clone: The junction differs from germline at one of its ends, possibly a read error. The chain combines TRBV27 with TRBJ2-1; TRBD2 matches at 14 bases. Germline V gene sequence: CDR1 MNHEY, CDR2 SMNVEV (reference sequence). This CDR3 has 16 residues. CDR3 nucleotides: TGTGCCAGCAGTTTGGGCCCCGGGACTAGCGGGAGTCGGCCCCTCTTC. Translating it yields CASSLGPGTSGSRPLF.

The chain is built from TRBV27 and TRBJ1-1; 10 bases are a match to TRBD1. The CDR3 spans 16 residues. With V trimmed by 3 bases and J by 5 bases, 9 bases remained unmatched. The germline V gene has CDR1 MNHEY and CDR2 SMNVEV (reference sequence). The CDR3 nucleotides read TGTGCCAGCAGTTTGAGTAGACAGGGGGCCGAAACTGAAGCTTTCTTT. It specifies CASSLSRQGAETEAFF.

The CDR3 sequence is CAISEGQAQLYGYTF. DNA for the CDR3: TGTGCCATCAGTGAAGGACAGGCCCAACTCTATGGCTACACCTTC. The gene calls are TRBV10-3 and TRBJ1-2, with 7 bases that match TRBD1. Germline assignment: CDR1 ENHRY and CDR2 SYGVKD. The length of the CDR3 is 15 residues. J was trimmed by 4 bases and V by 3 bases; bases with no gene match: 8.

This clone was observed a single time. CDR3: CASSASAEPYEQYF. In DNA, the CDR3 is TGTGCCAGCAGTGCGTCAGCGGAGCCTTACGAGCAGTACTTC. The V and J genes are TRBV27 and TRBJ2-7, with D maybe TRBD2 (5 bases). The CDR3 extends over 14 amino acids. Trimming removed 5 bases from V and 4 bases from J, with 15 bases in between. The V gene's germline CDR1 is MNHEY and CDR2 SMNVEV (reference sequence).

The chain has TRBV2 and TRBJ2-3; D is unclear. The germline gives CDR1 SNHLY, CDR2 FYNNEI. V was shortened by 4 bases and J by 0 bases, with 11 bases between the two germline ends. There are 15 residues in the CDR3. In DNA form, the CDR3 reads TGTGCCAGCAGTGTAGAGAACTCTAGCACAGATACGCAGTATTTT. This sequence encodes CASSVENSSTDTQYF.

The chain combines TRBV28 with TRBJ2-5; D not certain. Looked up from germline, CDR1 is MDHEN and CDR2 is SYDVKM. V lost 5 bases and J 5 bases, leaving 15 bases between the germline ends. This CDR3 region has 14 residues. The CDR3 bases are TGTGCCAGCAGTGTATTGCGGTATTCGGAGACCCAGTACTTC. As protein: CASSVLRYSETQYF.